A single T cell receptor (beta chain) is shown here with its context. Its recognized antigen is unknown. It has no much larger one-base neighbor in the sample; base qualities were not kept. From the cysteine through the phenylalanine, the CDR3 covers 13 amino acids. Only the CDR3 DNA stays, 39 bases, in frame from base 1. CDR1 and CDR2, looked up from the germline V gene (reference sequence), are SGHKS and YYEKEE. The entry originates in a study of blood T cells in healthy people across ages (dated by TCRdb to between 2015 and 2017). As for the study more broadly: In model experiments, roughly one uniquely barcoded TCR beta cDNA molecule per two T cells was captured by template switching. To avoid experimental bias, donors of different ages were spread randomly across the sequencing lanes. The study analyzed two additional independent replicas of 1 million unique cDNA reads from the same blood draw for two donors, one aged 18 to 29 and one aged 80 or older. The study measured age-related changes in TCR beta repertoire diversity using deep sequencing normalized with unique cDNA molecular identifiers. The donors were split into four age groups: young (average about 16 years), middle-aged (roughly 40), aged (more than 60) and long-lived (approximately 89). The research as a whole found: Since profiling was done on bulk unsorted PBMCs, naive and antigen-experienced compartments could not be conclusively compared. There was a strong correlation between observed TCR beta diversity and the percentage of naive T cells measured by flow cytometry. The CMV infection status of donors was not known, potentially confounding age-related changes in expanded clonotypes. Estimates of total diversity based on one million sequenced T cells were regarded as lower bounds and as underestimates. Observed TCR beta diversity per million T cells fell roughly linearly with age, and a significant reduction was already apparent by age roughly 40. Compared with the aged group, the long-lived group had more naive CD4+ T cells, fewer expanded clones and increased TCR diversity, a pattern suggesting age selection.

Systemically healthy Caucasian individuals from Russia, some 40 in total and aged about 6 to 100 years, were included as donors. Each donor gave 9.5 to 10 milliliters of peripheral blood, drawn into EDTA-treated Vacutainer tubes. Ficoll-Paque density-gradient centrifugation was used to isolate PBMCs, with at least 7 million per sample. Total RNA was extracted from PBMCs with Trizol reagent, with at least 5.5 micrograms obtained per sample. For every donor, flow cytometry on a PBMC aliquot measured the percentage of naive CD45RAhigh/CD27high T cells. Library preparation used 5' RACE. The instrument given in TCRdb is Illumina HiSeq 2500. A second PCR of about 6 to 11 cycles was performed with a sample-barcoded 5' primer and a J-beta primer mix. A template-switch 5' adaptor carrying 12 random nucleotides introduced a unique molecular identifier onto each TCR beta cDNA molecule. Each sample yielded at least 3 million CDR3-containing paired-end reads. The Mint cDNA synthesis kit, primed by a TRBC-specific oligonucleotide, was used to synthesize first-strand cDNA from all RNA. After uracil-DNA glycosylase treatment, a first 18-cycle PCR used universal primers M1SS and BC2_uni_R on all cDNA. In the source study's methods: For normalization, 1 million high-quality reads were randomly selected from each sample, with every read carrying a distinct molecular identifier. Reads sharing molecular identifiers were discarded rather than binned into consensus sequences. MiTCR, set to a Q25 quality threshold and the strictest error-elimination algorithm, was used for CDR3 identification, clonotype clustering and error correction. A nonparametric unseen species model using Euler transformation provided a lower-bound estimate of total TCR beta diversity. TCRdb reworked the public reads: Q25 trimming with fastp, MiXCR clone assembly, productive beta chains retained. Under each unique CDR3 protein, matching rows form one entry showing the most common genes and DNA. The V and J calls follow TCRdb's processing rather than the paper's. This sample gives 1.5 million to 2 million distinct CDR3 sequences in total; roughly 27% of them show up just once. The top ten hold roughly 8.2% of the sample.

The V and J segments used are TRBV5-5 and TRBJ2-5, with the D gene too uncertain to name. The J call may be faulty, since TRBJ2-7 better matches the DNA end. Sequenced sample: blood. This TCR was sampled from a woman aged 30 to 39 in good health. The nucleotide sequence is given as TGTGCCAGCAGCTTGGGTCCGATTTCCGAGCAGTACTTC. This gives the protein CASSLGPISEQYF.